These T cell receptor beta chains were read from a single sample in a study of blood T cells in healthy people across ages. TCRdb fed the 5' RACE reads into MiXCR, producing one record per CDR3 protein. Seen here are more than 650,000 distinct CDR3 sequences, roughly 50% observed once, and the top ten hold roughly two fifths. Sample: blood. Receptors originate from a man at least 80 years old in good health. The conserved cysteine and the conserved F or W are not part of the CDR3 here.

TRBJ2-1 TRBV7-2 ASSLGRAGGPANEQF
TRBJ2-2 TRBV12-5 ASGPRKNTGELF
TRBJ1-1 TRBV25-1 ASSRGTGEYTEAF
TRBJ2-3 TRBV20-1 SAIARASMGDTQY
TRBJ1-2 TRBV12-3/TRBV12-4 ASSPRTGQRSGYT
TRBJ2-1 TRBV6-1 ASSESSGRSSSWYNEQF
TRBJ2-7 TRBV20-1 SASRLPSGAYEQY
TRBJ1-1 TRBV20-1 SASPRDRDTEAF
TRBJ2-1 TRBV12-3/TRBV12-4 ASSIGAPGGYNEQF
TRBJ2-1 TRBV24-1 ATSGLTSGRNEQF
TRBJ2-3 TRBV27 ASSGRGGRSDTQY
TRBJ2-4 TRBV6-1 ASSLPGLAMGDIQY
TRBJ2-7 TRBV28 ASSSPGIGSGPYEQY
TRBJ2-2 TRBV27 ASSSPRSGGRAVRTGELF
TRBJ2-3 TRBV11-2 ASSLRDRGVHRYAY
TRBJ2-7 TRBV7-9 ASSLGDFYEQY
TRBJ2-7 TRBV5-1 ASSFWQDNYEQY
TRBJ2-7 TRBV3-1 ASSPEGTGDVEQY
TRBJ1-5 TRBV4-1 ASSPSTGGAWAGNQPQH
TRBJ2-7 TRBV29-1 SVEDPGRDYYEQY
TRBJ1-1 TRBV9 ASNPGQGSTDAF
. TRBV6-5 ASSYSERLAGGEQY
TRBJ2-7 TRBV2 ASSDYGGSGYEQY
TRBJ2-1 TRBV2 ASSRTSGSQGEQF
TRBJ2-1 TRBV20-1 SARLGVAGAEQF
TRBJ2-3 TRBV5-1 ASSFTDTQY